Presented here are 19 T cell receptor beta chains from one specimen sequenced in a study of T-cell reconstitution after alpha-beta-depleted transplantation in children. It was with unique molecular identifiers that the TCRbeta library was prepared. Using its own MiXCR run on the PCR reads, TCRdb lists one record per CDR3 protein. The sample has some 110,000 distinct CDR3 sequences, 10% seen once; the top ten hold around 35%. Sequenced here: PBMCs, sampled before TCRalphabeta/CD19-depleted stem cell transplant. These receptors came from a boy aged 2 to 10 with acute lymphoblastic leukemia, due to receive a stem cell transplant.

This chain uses TRBV6-1 with TRBJ2-1; TRBD2 matches 13 bases. The germline CDR1 and CDR2 sequences are MNHNS and SASEGT. There are 15 residues in the CDR3. V shed 4 bases and J 7 bases; nucleotides not matched to a gene: 4. CDR3 amino acids: CASSAGTSGTNEQFF. As DNA, the CDR3 is TGTGCCAGCAGTGCCGGGACTAGCGGGACAAATGAGCAGTTCTTC.

This clonotype has only a few counts. The genes are TRBV27 and TRBJ2-7; no clear D gene. Germline V CDR1 and CDR2: MNHEY, SMNVEV (reference sequence). CDR3 length: 15 amino acids. V lost 1 base, J lost 7 bases, and 17 bases lay in between. The CDR3: CASSLYSDLSGEQYF. The CDR3 DNA is TGTGCCAGCAGTTTATACTCGGACCTTTCTGGTGAGCAGTACTTC.

The chain employs TRBV28 and TRBJ2-7; the D is unclear. The CDR3 totals 12 residues. Looked up from germline, CDR1 is MDHEN and CDR2 is SYDVKM. Trimming left V 3 bases short and J 0 bases short, with 3 bases between. The CDR3 nucleotides are TGTGCCAGCAGTTTTGGCTCCTACGAGCAGTACTTC. Protein product: CASSFGSYEQYF.

The chain employs TRBV3-1 and TRBJ2-3; TRBD2 agrees at 8 bases. After removal of 0 bases from V and 4 bases from J, the junction contained 9 bases not matched to a gene. In germline, CDR1 is LGHDT, CDR2 YNNKEL (reference sequence). The CDR3 runs to 17 residues. The CDR3, as DNA: TGTGCCAGCAGCCAAGATTTTGCGGGAGGAAGGGCAGATACGCAGTATTTT. It yields the protein CASSQDFAGGRADTQYF.

This clonotype was counted at least ten times. The chain uses TRBV5-6 and TRBJ1-1; D is undetermined. The V gene lost 2 bases and the J gene lost 0 bases, with 5 bases spanning the gap. Germline V CDR1 and CDR2: SGHDT, YYEEEE. There are 13 residues in the CDR3. CDR3 region: CASSLTMNTEAFF. DNA of the CDR3: TGTGCCAGCAGCTTAACGATGAACACTGAAGCTTTCTTT. The whole variable domain, remainder taken from reference TRBV5-6 and TRBJ1-1, is DAGVTQSPTHLIKTRGQQVTLRCSPKSGHDTVSWYQQALGQGPQFIFQYYEEEERQRGNFPDRFSGHQFPNYSSELNVNALLLGDSALYLCASSLTMNTEAFFGQGTRLTVV.

This clonotype was counted a few times. V gene TRBV20-1 combines with J gene TRBJ2-7; 12 bases match TRBD2. The CDR3 loop spans 16 amino acids. V shed 5 bases, J shed 7 bases, and the junction held 15 bases outside the gene matches. Per the germline V gene, CDR1 is DFQATT and CDR2 is SNEGSKA (reference sequence). The DNA for the CDR3 is TGCAGTGCTGCCGCCGTGACTAGCGGGAGAACAGAAGAGCAGTACTTC. Translating it yields CSAAAVTSGRTEEQYF.

A few counts support this clonotype. The rearrangement uses TRBV6-1 and TRBJ2-2, with a possible D match to TRBD2 (6 bases). The germline V gene has CDR1 MNHNS and CDR2 SASEGT. This CDR3 has 16 amino acids. V gave up 6 bases and J gave up 1 base, with 15 bases separating them. The CDR3 DNA reads as TGTGCCAGCAGCCCGATTGGGAGGTTGAACACCGGGGAGCTGTTTTTT. Protein: CASSPIGRLNTGELFF.

V usage is TRBV20-1 and J usage is TRBJ2-7, with TRBD2 identical over 14 bases. V lost 3 bases and J lost 3; bases outside the gene matches: 13. The CDR3 extends over 18 amino acids. CDR1 and CDR2 (germline): DFQATT, SNEGSKA (reference sequence). The CDR3 sequence is CSASIPAGLAGVIYEQYF. The CDR3, as DNA: TGCAGTGCTAGTATCCCCGCGGGACTAGCGGGAGTGATCTACGAGCAGTACTTC.

This clonotype showed up many times. J is TRBJ2-3 and V is TRBV5-1, with 8 bases identical to TRBD1. V shed 4 bases, J shed 2 bases, and the junction held 15 bases outside the gene matches. The germline gives CDR1 SGHRS, CDR2 YFSETQ. The CDR3 length is 18 residues. The CDR3 nucleotides are TGCGCCAGCAGCCAGAAACCTTGGACAGGGACGTACACAGATACGCAGTATTTT. It yields the protein CASSQKPWTGTYTDTQYF.

About this clonotype: The junction departs from the called germline gene at one end, perhaps through a read error. The chain combines TRBV6-1 with TRBJ1-2; 8 bases line up with TRBD1. The CDR3 length is 15 residues. Germline lookup yields CDR1 MNHNS and CDR2 SASEGT. Here the CDR3 DNA reads TGTGCCAGCAGGACCTTAATGGGACAGGCGTATGTCTACACCTTC. Translating it yields CASRTLMGQAYVYTF.

This clonotype was seen a few times. The chain combines TRBV5-1 with TRBJ2-1, with a tentative D call TRBD2 (5 bases). The germline CDR1 and CDR2 sequences are SGHRS and YFSETQ. CDR3 size: 14 residues. With 0 bases removed from V and 7 bases from J, the gap between germline ends came to 11 bases. The DNA for the CDR3 is TGCGCCAGCAGCTTGGAATGGACGGGGAATGAGCAGTTCTTC. Amino acid sequence: CASSLEWTGNEQFF.

Many counts were recorded for this clonotype. The chain couples TRBV2 to TRBJ2-2; D call uncertain. The CDR3 is 13 residues long. V lost 2 bases, J lost 5 bases, and 6 bases lay in between. Germline V gives CDR1 SNHLY, CDR2 FYNNEI. CDR3 DNA sequence: TGTGCCAGCAGTGAAATAAGAACCGGGGAGCTGTTTTTT. This translates into CASSEIRTGELFF. The variable domain in full, with the rest retrieved from reference TRBV2 and TRBJ2-2, is EPEVTQTPSHQVTQMGQEVILRCVPISNHLYFYWYRQILGQKVEFLVSFYNNEISEKSEIFDDQFSVERPDGSNFTLKIRSTKLEDSAMYFCASSEIRTGELFFGEGSRLTVL.

The chain is built from TRBV5-1 and TRBJ2-7, with D perhaps matching TRBD2 (5 bases). The V gene's germline CDR1 is SGHRS and CDR2 YFSETQ. Trimming stripped 0 bases from V and 6 bases from J, with 10 bases between. This CDR3 contains 13 residues. The CDR3 is CASSLASRVEQYF. The CDR3 coding sequence is TGCGCCAGCAGCTTGGCTTCGAGGGTCGAGCAGTACTTC.

This clonotype came up a few times. This chain connects TRBV6-5 to TRBJ2-5; weak D call: TRBD1 (6 bases). The V end lost 3 bases, the J end lost 2 bases, and 13 bases lay between the germline ends. The CDR3 contains 15 residues. Germline values: CDR1 MNHEY, CDR2 SVGAGI. The CDR3 nucleotides are TGTGCCAGCAGTTATCCCAGGGGTCCTCAAGAGACCCAGTACTTC. Translating gives CASSYPRGPQETQYF.

The rearrangement joins TRBV19 to TRBJ1-1; D unclear. The CDR3 loop spans 13 amino acids. The V end lost 6 bases, the J end lost 6 bases, and 14 bases lay between the germline ends. The germline V gene has CDR1 LNHDA and CDR2 SQIVND (reference sequence). CDR3 sequence reads: CASSETPFAEAFF. CDR3 coding DNA: TGTGCCAGTAGCGAGACGCCGTTTGCTGAAGCTTTCTTT.

A few counts support this clonotype. The chain joins TRBV7-8 to TRBJ1-3; D is undetermined. The CDR3 sequence is 13 residues long. CDR1 is SGHVS, CDR2 FQNEAQ, per germline. The V and J ends lost 5 bases and 4 bases respectively, with 9 bases between them. As DNA, the CDR3 is TGTGCCAGCAGCACCAAGGTCGGAAACACCATATATTTT. Residues: CASSTKVGNTIYF.

This clonotype has ten or more counts. The chain has TRBV20-1 and TRBJ2-1; either TRBD1 or TRBD2 may supply D (6 bases each). The CDR3 runs to 11 residues. V was cut by 5 bases and J by 9 bases, with 11 bases left in between. The germline CDR1 and CDR2 sequences are DFQATT and SNEGSKA (reference sequence). For the CDR3, the DNA is TGCAGTGCTGGTGGGGGGCTTGAGCAGTTCTTC. Its protein is CSAGGGLEQFF.

The rearrangement joins TRBV10-3 to TRBJ2-7; maybe TRBD1 (6 bases). Trimming shortened V by 3 bases and J by 3 bases, and 12 bases separated the two germline ends. The length of the CDR3 is 14 residues. Germline V lookup: CDR1 ENHRY, CDR2 SYGVKD. DNA of the CDR3: TGTGCCATCAGTGACCAAGGGACAAGCTACGAGCAGTACTTC. It encodes CAISDQGTSYEQYF.

This clonotype was detected many times. V and J are TRBV5-4 and TRBJ2-7; 9 bases agree with TRBD1. CDR1 is SGHNT, CDR2 YYREEE, per germline (reference sequence). The CDR3 has 14 residues. The J segment lost 6 bases and the V segment lost 0 bases, leaving 4 bases of the junction unmatched. The CDR3 nucleotides read TGTGCCAGCAGCTTGGTGGGACAGGGATCCGAGCAGTACTTC. Translated: CASSLVGQGSEQYF.